The 14 T cell receptor beta chains below were found in one sample sequenced in a study of graft-versus-host responses after intestinal transplantation. These receptors' targets are unknown. Only in-frame clones appear in the TCRdb table, and some are missing; sequencing was by immunoSEQ multiplex PCR. The sample has around 70,000 clones, roughly 90% seen once. The specimen comprised unstimulated CD8+ T cells sorted from spleen or lymph node cells, sampled before intestinal transplant. Receptor source: a human donor who received an intestinal transplant.

V is TRBV7-8 and J is TRBJ1-6, with TRBD1 identical over 7 bases. The ends lost 7 bases at V and 9 bases at J; junction bases unmatched: 12. The V gene's germline CDR1 is SGHVS and CDR2 FQNEAQ. The CDR3 contains 15 residues. CDR3 nucleotides: TGTGCCAGCAAGGAAGGGACAGACGGCGGTTCACCCCTCCACTTT. Translation: CASKEGTDGGSPLHF.

This chain uses TRBV6-1 with TRBJ2-1; TRBD2 matches 7 bases. Germline CDR1 and CDR2: MNHNS and SASEGT. V gave up 9 bases and J gave up 10 bases; unmatched junction bases: 6. The CDR3 loop spans 11 amino acids. The CDR3 is CASVRGGEQFF. CDR3 nucleotides: TGTGCCAGTGTAAGGGGAGGGGAGCAGTTCTTC.

The CDR3 loop reads CASSQTSGSPTEQYF. DNA of the CDR3: TGCGCCAGCAGCCAGACTAGCGGGAGTCCTACCGAGCAGTACTTC. The chain has TRBV5-1 and TRBJ2-7; 12 positions agree with TRBD2. Germline CDR1 and CDR2: SGHRS and YFSETQ. The CDR3 is 15 residues long. Unmatched junction bases numbered 8, after V lost 4 bases and J lost 6 bases.

The chain has TRBV29-1 and TRBJ2-7, with a possible D match to TRBD2 (5 bases). Germline V CDR1 and CDR2: SQVTM, ANQGSEA. CDR3 length: 13 amino acids. V lost 5 bases to trimming and J lost 3 bases, with 14 bases between them. In nucleotides, the CDR3 is TGCAGCGTTTCGGACGCGGACTTCTACGAGCAGTACTTC. Encoded protein: CSVSDADFYEQYF.

V is TRBV14 and J is TRBJ1-6, with D possibly matching TRBD1 (6 bases). V was clipped by 1 base and J by 4 bases, with 8 bases between them. The CDR3 is 15 amino acids. Germline-derived CDR1 and CDR2 are SGHDN and FVKESK. The CDR3 coding sequence is TGTGCCAGCAGCCAAGCCAGGGGTTATAATTCACCCCTCCACTTT. It encodes CASSQARGYNSPLHF. The whole variable domain, filled in from reference TRBV14 and TRBJ1-6, reads EAGVTQFPSHSVIEKGQTVTLRCDPISGHDNLYWYRRVMGKEIKFLLHFVKESKQDESGMPNNRFLAERTGGTYSTLKVQPAELEDSGVYFCASSQARGYNSPLHFGNGTRLTVT.

V is TRBV18 and J is TRBJ2-1; D ambiguous. V was clipped by 3 bases and J by 8 bases, with 8 bases between them. CDR1 and CDR2 (germline): KGHSH, LQKENI. The CDR3 has 12 residues. The CDR3 spells CASSPEWDEQFF. CDR3 DNA sequence: TGTGCCAGCTCACCGGAGTGGGATGAGCAGTTCTTC.

This clone was counted once. The chain joins TRBV28 to TRBJ2-2, with TRBD2 matching 8 bases. The CDR3 sequence is 15 residues long. CDR1 and CDR2 from the germline V gene are MDHEN and SYDVKM. Trimming cost V 6 bases and J 2 bases; bases outside gene matches: 5. Here the CDR3 reads CASSQTSGNTGELFF. DNA for the CDR3: TGTGCCAGCAGCCAAACTAGCGGAAACACCGGGGAGCTGTTTTTT.

In its sample, this clone was seen once. The chain employs TRBV6-5 and TRBJ2-5; the match to TRBD2 covers 7 bases. The length of the CDR3 is 12 residues. The junction had 1 base not matched to a gene; V was cut back by 2 bases and J by 7 bases. Germline V gene lookup returns CDR1 MNHEY and CDR2 SVGAGI. This chain's CDR3 is CASSYGGGTQYF. The CDR3 DNA sequence: TGTGCCAGCAGTTACGGGGGGGGGACCCAGTACTTC.

This clone was seen a single time. V gene TRBV18 combines with J gene TRBJ1-1; a weak D match, TRBD1 (5 bases). The V and J ends lost 5 bases and 5 bases respectively, with 21 bases between them. Germline V gene lookup returns CDR1 KGHSH and CDR2 LQKENI. The CDR3 has 16 residues. CDR3 in DNA: TGTGCCAGCTCAGACTTCTTAGGGGAAATTGTGACTGAAGCTTTCTTT. Translated, it gives CASSDFLGEIVTEAFF. The variable domain in full, completed from reference TRBV18 and TRBJ1-1, reads NAGVMQNPRHLVRRRGQEARLRCSPMKGHSHVYWYRQLPEEGLKFMVYLQKENIIDESGMPKERFSAEFPKEGPSILRIQQVVRGDSAAYFCASSDFLGEIVTEAFFGQGTRLTVV.

This clone appeared a single time. This chain links TRBV7-3 with TRBJ2-1; 9 positions agree with TRBD1. The CDR3 runs 15 residues. Germline V gene sequence: CDR1 SGHTA, CDR2 FQGTGA. The junction had 5 bases not matched to a gene; V was cut back by 6 bases and J by 2 bases. This chain's CDR3 is CASSYTGGAYNEQFF. CDR3 in DNA: TGTGCCAGCAGTTATACAGGGGGCGCCTACAATGAGCAGTTCTTC.

The chain joins TRBV5-1 to TRBJ1-1; D is unresolved. The V end lost 1 base, the J end lost 3 bases, and 7 bases lay between the germline ends. Germline values: CDR1 SGHRS, CDR2 YFSETQ. This CDR3 is built from 13 residues. The CDR3 sequence is CASSLNLYTEAFF. Written as DNA, the CDR3 is TGCGCCAGCAGCTTGAATCTGTACACTGAAGCTTTCTTT.

This clone was seen once. J is TRBJ2-4 and V is TRBV7-9, with TRBD1 identical over 10 bases. CDR1 is SEHNR and CDR2 is FQNEAQ in the germline V gene (reference sequence). CDR3 size: 17 residues. With V trimmed by 3 bases and J by 5 bases, 10 bases remained unmatched. CDR3 residues: CASSFRGQGPWENIQYF. The DNA of the CDR3 is TGTGCCAGCAGCTTCCGGGGACAGGGGCCGTGGGAAAACATTCAGTACTTC.

The rearrangement links TRBV4-1 to TRBJ2-1; the D gene is possibly TRBD1 (5 bases). CDR3 length equals 18 residues. CDR1 and CDR2 (germline): MGHRA, YSYEKL. Trimming shortened V by 3 bases and J by 4 bases, and 22 bases separated the two germline ends. The CDR3 DNA sequence: TGCGCCAGCAGCCACCCTGGGGCCCCGGCCTTAGAGTACAATGAGCAGTTCTTC. It codes for CASSHPGAPALEYNEQFF.

The chain has TRBV15 and TRBJ1-3; possibly TRBD1 for D (6 bases). V lost 0 bases and J lost 0, with 9 bases in between. Germline V gives CDR1 LNHNV, CDR2 YYDKDF (reference sequence). The CDR3 sequence is 16 residues long. CDR3 bases: TGTGCCACCAGCAGAGATCTGGGGGCCTCTGGAAACACCATATATTTT. Its translation: CATSRDLGASGNTIYF. Full variable domain (outside the CDR3, taken from reference TRBV15 and TRBJ1-3): DAMVIQNPRYQVTQFGKPVTLSCSQTLNHNVMYWYQQKSSQAPKLLFHYYDKDFNNEADTPDNFQSRRPNTSFCFLDIRSPGLGDTAMYLCATSRDLGASGNTIYFGEGSWLTVV.